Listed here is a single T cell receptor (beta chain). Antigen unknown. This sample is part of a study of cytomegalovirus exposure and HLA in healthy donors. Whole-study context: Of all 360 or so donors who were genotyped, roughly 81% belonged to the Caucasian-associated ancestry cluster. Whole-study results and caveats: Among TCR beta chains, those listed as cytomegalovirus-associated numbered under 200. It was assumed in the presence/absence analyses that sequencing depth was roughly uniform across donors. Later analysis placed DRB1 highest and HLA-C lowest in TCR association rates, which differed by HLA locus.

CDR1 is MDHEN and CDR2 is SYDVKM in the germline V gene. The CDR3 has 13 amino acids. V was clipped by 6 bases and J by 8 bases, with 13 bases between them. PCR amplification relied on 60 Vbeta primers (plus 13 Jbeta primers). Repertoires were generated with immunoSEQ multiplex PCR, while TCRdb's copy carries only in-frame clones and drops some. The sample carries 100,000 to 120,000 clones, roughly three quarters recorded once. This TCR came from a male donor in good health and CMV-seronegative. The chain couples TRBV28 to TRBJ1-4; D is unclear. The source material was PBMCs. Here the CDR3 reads CASSLLHLEKLFF. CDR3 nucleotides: TGTGCCAGCAGCCTACTCCACTTGGAAAAACTGTTTTTT.